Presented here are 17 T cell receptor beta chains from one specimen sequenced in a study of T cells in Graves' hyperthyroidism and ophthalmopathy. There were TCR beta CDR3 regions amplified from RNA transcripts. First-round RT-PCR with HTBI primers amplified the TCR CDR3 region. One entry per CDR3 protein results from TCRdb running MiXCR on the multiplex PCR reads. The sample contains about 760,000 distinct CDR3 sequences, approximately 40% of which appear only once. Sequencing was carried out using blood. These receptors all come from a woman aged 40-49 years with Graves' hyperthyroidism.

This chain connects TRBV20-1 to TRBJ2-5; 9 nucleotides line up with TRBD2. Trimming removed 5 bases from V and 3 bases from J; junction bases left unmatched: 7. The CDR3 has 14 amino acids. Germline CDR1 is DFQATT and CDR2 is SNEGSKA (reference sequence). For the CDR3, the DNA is TGCAGTGCTGAGACGCTAGCGGGGAAAGAGACCCAGTACTTC. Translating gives CSAETLAGKETQYF.

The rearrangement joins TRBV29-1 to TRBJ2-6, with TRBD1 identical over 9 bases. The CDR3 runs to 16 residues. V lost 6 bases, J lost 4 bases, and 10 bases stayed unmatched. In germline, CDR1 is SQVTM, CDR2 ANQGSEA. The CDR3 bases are TGCAGCGTGGGGCTACAGGGGGCTGGGGGGGCCAACGTCCTGACTTTC. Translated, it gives CSVGLQGAGGANVLTF.

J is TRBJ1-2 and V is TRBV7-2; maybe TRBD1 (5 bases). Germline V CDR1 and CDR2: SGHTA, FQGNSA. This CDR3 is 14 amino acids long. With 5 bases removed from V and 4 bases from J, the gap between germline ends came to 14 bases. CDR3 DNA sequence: TGTGCCAGCAGCCAAGATCCAGGGCGCTATGGCTACACCTTC. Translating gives CASSQDPGRYGYTF.

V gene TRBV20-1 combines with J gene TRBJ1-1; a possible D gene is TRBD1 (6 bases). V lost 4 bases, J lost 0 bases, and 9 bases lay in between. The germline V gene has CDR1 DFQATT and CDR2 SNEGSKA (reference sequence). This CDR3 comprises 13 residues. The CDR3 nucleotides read TGCAGTGCTATCCGGGACATGAACACTGAAGCTTTCTTT. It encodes CSAIRDMNTEAFF.

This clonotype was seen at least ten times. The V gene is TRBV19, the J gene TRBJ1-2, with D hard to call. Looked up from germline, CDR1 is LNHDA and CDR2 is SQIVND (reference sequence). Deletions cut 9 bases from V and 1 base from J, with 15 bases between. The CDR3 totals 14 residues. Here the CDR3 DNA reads TGTGCCAGCTTAAACTCGCCTCTTAACTATGGCTACACCTTC. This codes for CASLNSPLNYGYTF.

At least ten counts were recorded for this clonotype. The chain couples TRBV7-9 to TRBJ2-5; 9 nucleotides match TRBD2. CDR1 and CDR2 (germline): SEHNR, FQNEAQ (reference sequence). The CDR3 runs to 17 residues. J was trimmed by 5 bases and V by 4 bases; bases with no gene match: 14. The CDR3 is CASSSGLAWGFAETQYF. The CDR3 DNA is TGTGCCAGCAGCTCGGGACTAGCTTGGGGTTTTGCGGAGACCCAGTACTTC.

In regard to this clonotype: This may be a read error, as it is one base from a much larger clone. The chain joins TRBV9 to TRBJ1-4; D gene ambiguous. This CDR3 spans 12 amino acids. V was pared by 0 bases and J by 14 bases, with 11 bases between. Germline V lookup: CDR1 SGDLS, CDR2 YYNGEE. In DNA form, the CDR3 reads TGTGCCAGCAGCGTAGAAGATGTGGCCCTGTTTTTT. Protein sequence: CASSVEDVALFF.

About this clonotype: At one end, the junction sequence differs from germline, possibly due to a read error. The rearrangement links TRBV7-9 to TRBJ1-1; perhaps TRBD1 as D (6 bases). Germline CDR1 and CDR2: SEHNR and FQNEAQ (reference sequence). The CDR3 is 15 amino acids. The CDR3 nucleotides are TGTGCCAGCACCCTGAGGGGGTCAGGGAACACTGAAGCTCTCTTT. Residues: CASTLRGSGNTEALF.

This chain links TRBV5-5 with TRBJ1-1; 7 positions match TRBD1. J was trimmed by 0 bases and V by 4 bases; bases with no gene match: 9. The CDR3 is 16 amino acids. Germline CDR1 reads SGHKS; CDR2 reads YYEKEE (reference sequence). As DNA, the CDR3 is TGTGCCAGCAGCACGAACCGACAGGGTCTGAACACTGAAGCTTTCTTT. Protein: CASSTNRQGLNTEAFF.

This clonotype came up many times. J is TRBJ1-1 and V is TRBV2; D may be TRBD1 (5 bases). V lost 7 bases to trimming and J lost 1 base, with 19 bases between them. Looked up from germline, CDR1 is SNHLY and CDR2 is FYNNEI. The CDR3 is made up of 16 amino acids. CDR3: CASIYRQQIGNTEAFF. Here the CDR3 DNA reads TGTGCCAGCATTTACAGGCAACAGATAGGGAACACTGAAGCTTTCTTT.

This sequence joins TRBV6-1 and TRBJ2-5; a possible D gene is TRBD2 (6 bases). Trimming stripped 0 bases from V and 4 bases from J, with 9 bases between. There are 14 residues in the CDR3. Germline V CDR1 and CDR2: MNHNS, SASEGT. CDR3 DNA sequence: TGTGCCAGCAGTGAAGCGATGGGGGGAGAGACCCAGTACTTC. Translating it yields CASSEAMGGETQYF.

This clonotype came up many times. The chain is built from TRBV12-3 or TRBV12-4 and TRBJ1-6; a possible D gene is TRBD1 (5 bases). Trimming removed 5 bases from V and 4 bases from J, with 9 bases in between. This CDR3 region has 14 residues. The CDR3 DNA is TGTGCCAGCAGTGTCCAGGGTTATAATTCACCCCTCCACTTT. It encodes CASSVQGYNSPLHF.

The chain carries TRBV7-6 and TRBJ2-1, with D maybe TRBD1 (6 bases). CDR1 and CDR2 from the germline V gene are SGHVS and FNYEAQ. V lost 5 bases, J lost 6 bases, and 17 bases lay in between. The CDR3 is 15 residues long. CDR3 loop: CASSLEAGEGNEQFF. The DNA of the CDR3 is TGTGCCAGCAGCCTCGAGGCAGGGGAAGGCAATGAGCAGTTCTTC.

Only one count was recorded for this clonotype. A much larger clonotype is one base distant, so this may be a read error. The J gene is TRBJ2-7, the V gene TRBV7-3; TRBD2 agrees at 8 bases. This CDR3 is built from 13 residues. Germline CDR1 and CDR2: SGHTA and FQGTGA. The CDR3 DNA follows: TGTGTCAGCTCCCCGGGAGGGTTATTGGAGCAGTACTTC. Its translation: CVSSPGGLLEQYF. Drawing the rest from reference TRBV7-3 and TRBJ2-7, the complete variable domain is GAGVSQTPSNKVTEKGKYVELRCDPISGHTALYWYRQSLGQGPEFLIYFQGTGAADDSGLPNDRFFAVRPEGSVSTLKIQRTERGDSAVYLCVSSPGGLLEQYFGPGTRLTVT.

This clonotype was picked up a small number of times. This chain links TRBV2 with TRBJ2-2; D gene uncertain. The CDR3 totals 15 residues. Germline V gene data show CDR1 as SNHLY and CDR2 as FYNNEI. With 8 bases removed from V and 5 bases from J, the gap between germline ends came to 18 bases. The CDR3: CASGLWPGSTGELFF. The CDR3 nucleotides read TGTGCCAGCGGCCTTTGGCCCGGATCTACCGGGGAGCTGTTTTTT.

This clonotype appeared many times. Here the CDR3 reads CSVLGARSYEQYF. CDR3 DNA: TGCAGCGTTTTAGGGGCGCGGTCCTACGAGCAGTACTTC. The rearrangement links TRBV29-1 to TRBJ2-7; weak D call: TRBD1 (5 bases). The germline V gene encodes CDR1 SQVTM and CDR2 ANQGSEA. The V and J ends lost 5 bases and 1 base respectively, with 12 bases between them. This CDR3 comprises 13 residues.

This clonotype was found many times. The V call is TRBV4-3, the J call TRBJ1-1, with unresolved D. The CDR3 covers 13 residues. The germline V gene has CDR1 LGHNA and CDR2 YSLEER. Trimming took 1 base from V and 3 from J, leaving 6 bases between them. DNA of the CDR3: TGCGCCAGCAGCCAAGCTAGGGACACTGAAGCTTTCTTT. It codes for CASSQARDTEAFF.